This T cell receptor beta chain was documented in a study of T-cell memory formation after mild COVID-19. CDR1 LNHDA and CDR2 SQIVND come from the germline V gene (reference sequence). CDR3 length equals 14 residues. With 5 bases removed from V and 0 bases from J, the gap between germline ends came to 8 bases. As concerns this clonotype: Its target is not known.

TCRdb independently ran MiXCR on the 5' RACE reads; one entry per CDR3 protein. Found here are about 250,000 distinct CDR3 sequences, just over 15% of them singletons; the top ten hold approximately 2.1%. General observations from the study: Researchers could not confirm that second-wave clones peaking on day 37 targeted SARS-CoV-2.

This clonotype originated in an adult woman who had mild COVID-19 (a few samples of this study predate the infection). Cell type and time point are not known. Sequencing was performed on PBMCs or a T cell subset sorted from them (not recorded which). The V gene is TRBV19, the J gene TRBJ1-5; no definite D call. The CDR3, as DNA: TGTGCCAGTAGTCCTCGGGTTAGCAATCAGCCCCAGCATTTT. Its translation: CASSPRVSNQPQHF.